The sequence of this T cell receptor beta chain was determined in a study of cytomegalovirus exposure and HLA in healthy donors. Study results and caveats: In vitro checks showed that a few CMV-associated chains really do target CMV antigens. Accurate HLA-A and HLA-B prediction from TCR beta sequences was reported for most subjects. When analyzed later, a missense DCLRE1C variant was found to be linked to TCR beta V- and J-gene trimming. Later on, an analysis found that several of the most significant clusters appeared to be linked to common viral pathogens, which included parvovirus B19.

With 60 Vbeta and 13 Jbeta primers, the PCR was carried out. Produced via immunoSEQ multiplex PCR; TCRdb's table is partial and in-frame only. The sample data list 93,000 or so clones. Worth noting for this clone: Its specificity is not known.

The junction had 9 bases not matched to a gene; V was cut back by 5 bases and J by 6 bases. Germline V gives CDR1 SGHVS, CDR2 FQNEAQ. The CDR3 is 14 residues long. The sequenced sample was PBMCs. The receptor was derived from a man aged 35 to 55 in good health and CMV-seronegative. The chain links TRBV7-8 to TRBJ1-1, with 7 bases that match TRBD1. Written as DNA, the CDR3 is TGTGCCAGCAGCATAAGACAGGGACTCTCTGAAGCTTTCTTT. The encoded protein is CASSIRQGLSEAFF.